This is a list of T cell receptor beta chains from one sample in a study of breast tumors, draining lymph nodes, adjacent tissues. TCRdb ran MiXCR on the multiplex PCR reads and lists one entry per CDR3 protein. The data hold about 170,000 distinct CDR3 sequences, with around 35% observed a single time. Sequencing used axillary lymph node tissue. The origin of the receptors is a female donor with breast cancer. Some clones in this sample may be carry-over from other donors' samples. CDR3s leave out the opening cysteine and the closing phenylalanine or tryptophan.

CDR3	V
SAAQGLSAPLH	TRBV20-1
ASSPRAGTAYEQY	TRBV5-4
ASSPDARTDTQY	TRBV7-9
ASSKVYEQF	TRBV6-2/TRBV6-3
ASSHDRLGYT	TRBV3-1
ASGLGYEQC	TRBV7-3
ASSPGGAGTGTYEQY	TRBV7-3
ASRRTSGVSDTQY	TRBV19
ASRRRKRQYNYGYT	TRBV19
ASCRNGRTGGHGYT	TRBV2
ASSSYRPGLALEGRETQY	TRBV6-2/TRBV6-3
ASSLLGRSTDTQR	TRBV7-9
ASSPRDSYEQY	TRBV4-2
ASSGWGASGQETQY	TRBV9
ASSTGTGVTGTEAF	TRBV19
ASSSSGRPEQY	TRBV7-2
ASSFSGLAQY	TRBV12-3/TRBV12-4
ASSKQDGYEQY	TRBV7-7
ASSPISAADTQY	TRBV18
ASSPRGSSYNSPLH	TRBV28
ASSTSSGATGANVLT	TRBV7-2
ASSYERVGVNEQF	TRBV6-5
ASTKAAGHKEQETQY	TRBV2
ASSTGGGGRTDTQY	TRBV9
ASSSGLLEQETQY	TRBV6-6
SAREFSGSGAKNIQY	TRBV20-1
ASSIAVWNTEAF	TRBV19
ATSDFPSGRYNEQF	TRBV24-1
ASSLGAGGKETQY	TRBV7-3
ASSPLRHYSNQPQH	TRBV7-9
SARRVGRVDAETQY	TRBV20-1
ASSAIRGRQY	TRBV27
SARDPTGELF	TRBV20-1
ASSYSGGRFRAGSPLH	TRBV6-5
SATNRDRGSPVAQH	TRBV20-1
ASSQALLWDYGYT	TRBV4-1
ATSRERGGVVQETQY	TRBV15
ASVYPGGDWYGYT	TRBV6-1
ASGTAHSNQPQH	TRBV28
ASSLSLASGYT	TRBV5-8
ASSPEGQLNTEAF	TRBV4-1
SATGPADTQY	TRBV20-1
ASKDSSPRLSTEAF	TRBV27
SGAGTANTGELF	TRBV29-1
ASSYGTGLSYEQY	TRBV6-2/TRBV6-3